This T cell receptor (beta chain) was sequenced during a study of T cells expressing NK-cell markers. 5'RACE template switching with UMIs generated TCR beta cDNA. TCRdb re-called the 5' RACE reads and shows each CDR3 protein once, DNA omitted. The sample data list about 460,000 distinct CDR3 sequences. Findings of the study overall: In roughly six donors, dominant NKG2C+ clonotypes were about 1.0-8% of CD8+ T cells. The study found these clonotypes also leading the CD3+CD56-NKG2C+ fraction in a few donors.

On this clonotype itself: Its antigen is not identified.

Material: blood T cells: a sorted CD56 or NKG2C T cell subset, CD4+ or CD8+ T cells, or bulk PBMC T cells (not recorded which). The TCR was taken from a woman in her fifties or sixties in good health.

The CDR3 here is CASSQDAQKYNEQFF. The chain carries TRBV3-1 and TRBJ2-1. This CDR3 comprises 15 residues. Germline CDR1 reads LGHDT; CDR2 reads YNNKEL (reference sequence).